The 22 T cell receptor beta chains given below trace back to one sample, sequenced in a study of blood T cell repertoires in COVID-19. TCRdb keeps only in-frame clones here, not all; method: immunoSEQ multiplex PCR. The sample contains about 160,000 clones, around 80% of which appear only once. The sequencing sample was made of peripheral blood. The receptors shown here come from a man between 60 and 75 years old with active or convalescent COVID-19.

The J gene is TRBJ1-3, the V gene TRBV2; TRBD1 might be the D (5 bases). The length of the CDR3 is 16 residues. With 3 bases removed from V and 0 bases from J, the gap between germline ends came to 12 bases. Looked up from germline, CDR1 is SNHLY and CDR2 is FYNNEI. CDR3 loop: CASSEQTALSGNTIYF. CDR3 coding DNA: TGTGCCAGCAGTGAGCAGACAGCTCTCTCTGGAAACACCATATATTTT.

This clone was counted once. The chain uses TRBV4-1 and TRBJ2-2; a weak D match, TRBD2 (6 bases). The germline V gene encodes CDR1 MGHRA and CDR2 YSYEKL. The V end lost 3 bases, the J end lost 7 bases, and 15 bases lay between the germline ends. The CDR3 totals 15 residues. CDR3 sequence: CASSHSEGVSGELFF. CDR3 bases: TGCGCCAGCAGCCATTCGGAGGGAGTGAGCGGGGAGCTGTTTTTT.

V gene TRBV9 combines with J gene TRBJ2-2; 10 positions agree with TRBD2. Germline V gene data show CDR1 as SGDLS and CDR2 as YYNGEE. V lost 0 bases and J lost 4; bases outside the gene matches: 6. CDR3 length: 17 residues. The CDR3 sequence: CASSVGGSGGSTGELFF. CDR3 DNA sequence: TGTGCCAGCAGCGTAGGAGGTAGCGGGGGGTCCACCGGGGAGCTGTTTTTT.

The chain recombines TRBV10-3 with TRBJ1-6; D is perhaps TRBD1 (6 bases). Germline CDR1 is ENHRY and CDR2 is SYGVKD. The CDR3 runs 12 residues. V was pared by 6 bases and J by 14 bases, with 14 bases between. This CDR3 is CAISPSGEALHF. The CDR3 coding sequence is TGTGCCATCAGCCCCTCAGGGGAAGCCCTCCACTTT.

This chain joins TRBV13 and TRBJ2-7, with no clear D. Germline lookup yields CDR1 PRHDT and CDR2 FYEKMQ (reference sequence). The CDR3 spans 15 residues. With 5 bases removed from V and 3 bases from J, the gap between germline ends came to 17 bases. The CDR3 region has the DNA TGTGCCAGCAGCCCCGACGGAGCGAATTTCTACGAGCAGTACTTC. Amino acid sequence: CASSPDGANFYEQYF.

In this sample, this clone turned up once. The rearrangement links TRBV7-2 to TRBJ2-3; D unclear. CDR3 length equals 13 residues. Trimming shortened V by 3 bases and J by 4 bases, and 8 bases separated the two germline ends. In germline, CDR1 is SGHTA, CDR2 FQGNSA. CDR3 DNA sequence: TGTGCCAGCAGCTTCACTTTAGCAGATACGCAGTATTTT. Translation gives CASSFTLADTQYF.

The chain recombines TRBV25-1 with TRBJ1-1; no definite D call. The V end was cut by 6 bases, the J end by 0 bases, with 8 bases between. This CDR3 is 13 amino acids long. CDR1 is MGHDK and CDR2 is SYGVNS in the germline V gene. The CDR3 is CASRATVNTEAFF. The CDR3 DNA reads as TGTGCCAGCAGAGCTACAGTGAACACTGAAGCTTTCTTT.

This clone was seen a few times. The J gene is TRBJ2-7, the V gene TRBV28, with 8 positions matching TRBD2. V gave up 3 bases and J gave up 2 bases; unmatched junction bases: 3. This CDR3 has 14 amino acids. CDR1 is MDHEN, CDR2 SYDVKM, per germline. CDR3 sequence reads: CASSFTSGTYEQYF. The CDR3 nucleotides read TGTGCCAGCAGTTTCACTAGCGGAACCTACGAGCAGTACTTC. Variable domain in full (rest from reference TRBV28 and TRBJ2-7): DVKVTQSSRYLVKRTGEKVFLECVQDMDHENMFWYRQDPGLGLRLIYFSYDVKMKEKGDIPEGYSVSREKKERFSLILESASTNQTSMYLCASSFTSGTYEQYFGPGTRLTVT.

This clone was detected a few times. This chain joins TRBV4-1 and TRBJ1-1; 7 positions match TRBD1. Per germline, CDR1 MGHRA and CDR2 YSYEKL. This CDR3 has 14 amino acids. V shed 6 bases and J 4 bases; nucleotides not matched to a gene: 8. The CDR3 nucleotides are TGCGCCAGCAGGACGACAGGGCGGGGCACTGAAGCTTTCTTT. Its protein product is CASRTTGRGTEAFF.

This clone appeared a single time. The chain combines TRBV3-1 (or the pseudogene TRBV3-2) with TRBJ1-2; TRBD1 is a possible D gene (5 bases). Germline V gives CDR1 LGHDT, CDR2 YNNKEL (reference sequence). V was pared by 0 bases and J by 4 bases, with 15 bases between. This CDR3 contains 16 residues. CDR3 residues: CASSQEDSSRIYGYTF. CDR3 in DNA: TGTGCCAGCAGCCAAGAAGACAGCAGTAGAATCTATGGCTACACCTTC.

The rearrangement links TRBV18 to TRBJ2-5, with a weak D call TRBD2 (5 bases). The V end lost 1 base, the J end lost 1 base, and 10 bases lay between the germline ends. The CDR3 runs to 15 residues. CDR1 is KGHSH and CDR2 is LQKENI in the germline V gene. The CDR3 protein is CASSPLNGVQETQYF. DNA of the CDR3: TGTGCCAGCTCACCACTAAACGGGGTCCAAGAGACCCAGTACTTC.

The chain joins TRBV18 to TRBJ2-2, with 10 nucleotides matching TRBD2. The CDR3 covers 18 residues. The germline V gene has CDR1 KGHSH and CDR2 LQKENI. V trimming: 3 bases; J trimming: 1 base; junction bases outside the gene matches: 8. The CDR3 here is CASSPRAGGPLNTGELFF. The CDR3 region has the DNA TGTGCCAGCTCACCCCGAGCGGGAGGGCCGCTGAACACCGGGGAGCTGTTTTTT.

V gene TRBV18 combines with J gene TRBJ1-4; the D gene is possibly TRBD1 (6 bases). Trimming cost V 3 bases and J 6 bases, with 11 bases left between them. Germline V CDR1 and CDR2: KGHSH, LQKENI. The CDR3 is 14 amino acids. The CDR3 loop reads CASSPRTEYEKLFF. CDR3 coding DNA: TGTGCCAGCTCACCCAGGACAGAATATGAAAAACTGTTTTTT.

The chain is built from TRBV28 and TRBJ2-5; a possible D gene is TRBD1 (5 bases). Per germline, CDR1 MDHEN and CDR2 SYDVKM. Between the trimmed V and J ends, which lost 3 bases and 4 bases, there was a span of 18 bases. The CDR3 extends over 16 amino acids. CDR3 DNA sequence: TGTGCCAGCAGTTTTCGATGGAAGGGAAGGGGAGAGACCCAGTACTTC. It translates to CASSFRWKGRGETQYF.

The chain combines TRBV28 with TRBJ1-5, with D possibly TRBD1 on 5 matching bases. Germline assignment: CDR1 MDHEN and CDR2 SYDVKM. The germline V and J ends were trimmed by 5 bases and 5 bases, with 7 bases remaining between them. The CDR3 is 12 amino acids. DNA of the CDR3: TGTGCCAGCAGTCCACAGGATCAGCCCCAGCATTTT. Residues: CASSPQDQPQHF.

The chain recombines TRBV9 with TRBJ2-1; tentative D call: TRBD2 (6 bases). The CDR3 contains 15 residues. The germline CDR1 and CDR2 sequences are SGDLS and YYNGEE. V was clipped by 1 base and J by 6 bases, with 14 bases between them. CDR3 residues: CASSVNGGSFNEQFF. DNA for the CDR3: TGTGCCAGCAGCGTAAACGGGGGATCTTTCAATGAGCAGTTCTTC.

This clone is a singleton in its sample. The rearrangement links TRBV12-3 or TRBV12-4 to TRBJ2-6; D remains ambiguous. This CDR3 is built from 12 residues. V shed 7 bases and J shed 5 bases, with 6 bases lying between them. In nucleotides, the CDR3 is TGTGCCAGCACCCCCAGGGCCAACGTCCTGACTTTC. Protein product: CASTPRANVLTF.

V and J are TRBV28 and TRBJ2-1; TRBD2 might be the D (7 bases). The CDR3 loop spans 14 amino acids. Germline V CDR1 and CDR2: MDHEN, SYDVKM. V lost 3 bases to trimming and J lost 5 bases, with 11 bases between them. The CDR3 loop reads CASSLWGGHNEQFF. In DNA, the CDR3 is TGTGCCAGCAGTTTGTGGGGGGGCCACAATGAGCAGTTCTTC.

The CDR3 spells CASSFQGAGETQYF. The CDR3 DNA reads as TGTGCCAGCAGCTTCCAGGGGGCTGGTGAGACCCAGTACTTC. The rearrangement links TRBV11-2 to TRBJ2-5; 8 bases are a match to TRBD1. This CDR3 region has 14 residues. Germline CDR1 is SGHAT and CDR2 is FQNNGV. The V segment lost 3 bases and the J segment 5 bases; nucleotides outside the gene matches: 5.

The V and J genes are TRBV5-5 and TRBJ2-2; no clear D gene. The CDR3 length is 13 residues. Germline V lookup: CDR1 SGHKS, CDR2 YYEKEE (reference sequence). Trimming stripped 4 bases from V and 2 bases from J, with 6 bases between. CDR3 amino acids: CASSPSNTGELFF. The CDR3 bases are TGTGCCAGCAGCCCCTCTAACACCGGGGAGCTGTTTTTT. Based on the CDR3 plus reference TRBV5-5 and TRBJ2-2, the full variable domain is DAGVTQSPTHLIKTRGQQVTLRCSPISGHKSVSWYQQVLGQGPQFIFQYYEKEERGRGNFPDRFSARQFPNYSSELNVNALLLGDSALYLCASSPSNTGELFFGEGSRLTVL.

This clone appeared a few times. This chain joins TRBV19 and TRBJ2-1; TRBD2 aligns across 13 bases. The CDR3 has 18 amino acids. J gave up 0 bases and V 7 bases, and 9 bases lay outside the gene matches. Germline-derived CDR1 and CDR2 are LNHDA and SQIVND (reference sequence). CDR3 DNA: TGTGCCAGTACATCTGGGACTAGCGGGGAAAGCTCCTACAATGAGCAGTTCTTC. It is translated as CASTSGTSGESSYNEQFF.

The chain carries TRBV19 and TRBJ2-1; 10 positions match TRBD2. Germline loops: CDR1 LNHDA, CDR2 SQIVND (reference sequence). The ends lost 7 bases at V and 6 bases at J; junction bases unmatched: 9. The length of the CDR3 is 15 residues. Written as DNA, the CDR3 is TGTGCCAGTACCTCCGGCCTAGCGGGAGCCAATGAGCAGTTCTTC. This sequence encodes CASTSGLAGANEQFF.